These 26 T cell receptor beta chains share one sample of origin, sequenced in a study of blood T cell repertoires in COVID-19. The table came from immunoSEQ multiplex PCR; TCRdb's copy has only in-frame clones and leaves some out. The sample yields nearly 200,000 clones, roughly four fifths seen once. Sequencing input: PBMCs or T cells enriched from blood (not recorded which). The source is a man aged 40-49 years who had recovered from COVID-19.

There are a few counts of this clone. The J gene is TRBJ1-2, the V gene TRBV28; TRBD1 matches at 8 bases. The ends lost 5 bases at V and 8 bases at J; junction bases unmatched: 10. Per the germline V gene, CDR1 is MDHEN and CDR2 is SYDVKM. The CDR3 is 14 amino acids. For the CDR3, the DNA is TGTGCCAGCAGTCCTGATGGACAGGGCTACGGCTACACCTTC. Translation gives CASSPDGQGYGYTF.

This rearrangement joins TRBV21-1 to TRBJ2-2; the D call TRBD2 from the table was never checked on the DNA. TRBV21-1 is tagged as a pseudogene. This CDR3 is 13 amino acids long. The CDR3 spells CASSKVCIGELFF. CDR3 nucleotides: TGTGCCAGCAGCAAAGTCTGTATCGGGGAGCTGTTTTTT.

The chain has TRBV11-2 and TRBJ2-7; 12 positions agree with TRBD2. CDR3 length equals 15 residues. V lost 4 bases and J lost 2; bases outside the gene matches: 3. Looked up from germline, CDR1 is SGHAT and CDR2 is FQNNGV. CDR3 nucleotide sequence: TGTGCCAGCAGCTCTCCTAGCGGGGGGGCCTACGAGCAGTACTTC. Amino acids: CASSSPSGGAYEQYF.

The chain has TRBV10-3 and TRBJ1-6; 9 bases match TRBD1. J gave up 10 bases and V 3 bases, and 4 bases lay outside the gene matches. This CDR3 is 14 amino acids long. Germline-derived CDR1 and CDR2 are ENHRY and SYGVKD. The CDR3 sequence is CAISETGGRSPLHF. CDR3 in DNA: TGTGCCATCAGTGAAACAGGGGGCAGGTCACCCCTCCACTTT.

This clone has a handful of counts. This chain links TRBV5-4 with TRBJ2-7; 9 nucleotides agree with TRBD2. CDR1 and CDR2 from the germline V gene are SGHNT and YYREEE (reference sequence). The V gene end was trimmed by 2 bases and the J gene end by 1 base; junction bases not matched to a gene: 7. The CDR3 extends over 16 amino acids. CDR3: CASSFLTSGPSYEQYF. CDR3 DNA sequence: TGTGCCAGCAGCTTCCTGACTAGCGGTCCGTCCTACGAGCAGTACTTC. The variable domain in full, with the rest retrieved from reference TRBV5-4 and TRBJ2-7, is ETGVTQSPTHLIKTRGQQVTLRCSSQSGHNTVSWYQQALGQGPQFIFQYYREEENGRGNFPPRFSGLQFPNYSSELNVNALELDDSALYLCASSFLTSGPSYEQYFGPGTRLTVT.

This chain joins TRBV7-9 and TRBJ1-2; 8 positions agree with TRBD1. Germline values: CDR1 SEHNR, CDR2 FQNEAQ (reference sequence). Trimming took 6 bases from V and 1 from J; bases not matched to a gene: 7. This CDR3 region has 15 residues. The CDR3 spells CASSRSGGINYGYTF. CDR3 sequence (DNA): TGTGCCAGCAGTCGGTCAGGGGGCATTAACTATGGCTACACCTTC.

The chain combines TRBV3-1 (or the pseudogene TRBV3-2) with TRBJ2-1, with 10 bases matching TRBD2. CDR1 and CDR2 (germline): LGHDT, YNNKEL (reference sequence). J lost 2 bases, V lost 4 bases, and 5 bases had no gene match. The CDR3 runs to 16 residues. CDR3 DNA sequence: TGTGCCAGCAGCCGAGAAGCGGGGGGGACCTACAATGAGCAGTTCTTC. It yields the protein CASSREAGGTYNEQFF.

The rearrangement links TRBV5-1 to TRBJ2-7, with TRBD2 identical over 8 bases. With 2 bases clipped from V and 2 bases from J, the junction kept 3 bases outside the gene matches. The CDR3 is made up of 14 amino acids. The germline V gene encodes CDR1 SGHRS and CDR2 YFSETQ. The chain's CDR3 is CASSFGGATYEQYF. Written as DNA, the CDR3 is TGCGCCAGCAGCTTCGGGGGGGCCACCTACGAGCAGTACTTC.

The gene calls are TRBV18 and TRBJ1-1; no clear D gene. CDR3 length equals 15 residues. Germline CDR1 is KGHSH and CDR2 is LQKENI. V lost 0 bases, J lost 6 bases, and 14 bases lay in between. The CDR3 DNA sequence: TGTGCCAGCTCACCACCAGCCGGGTACGGCTCTGAAGCTTTCTTT. Its protein is CASSPPAGYGSEAFF.

The rearrangement links TRBV7-2 to TRBJ1-5; 8 bases map to TRBD1. This CDR3 has 15 residues. Per germline, CDR1 SGHTA and CDR2 FQGNSA. With V trimmed by 1 base and J by 2 bases, 1 base remained unmatched. In nucleotides, the CDR3 is TGTGCCAGCAGCTTAGGGGGACAGGGCAATCAGCCCCAGCATTTT. It yields the protein CASSLGGQGNQPQHF.

This chain links TRBV18 with TRBJ1-4, with a weak D call TRBD1 (6 bases). The CDR3 is 15 amino acids. Germline V CDR1 and CDR2: KGHSH, LQKENI. The ends were cut back, 4 bases at V and 5 bases at J, with 14 bases in the middle. CDR3 DNA: TGTGCCAGCTCACGCACAGGGACCTTCAATGAAAAACTGTTTTTT. Amino acid sequence: CASSRTGTFNEKLFF.

This CDR3 reads CASSPASAGNQPQHF. DNA for the CDR3: TGTGCCAGCTCACCAGCCAGCGCGGGCAATCAGCCCCAGCATTTT. The rearrangement uses TRBV18 and TRBJ1-5; no definite D call. Germline CDR1 KGHSH, CDR2 LQKENI. V gave up 2 bases and J gave up 2 bases, with 10 bases separating them. CDR3 size: 15 residues.

There are a few counts of this clone. The gene calls are TRBV2 and TRBJ1-1, with D unresolved. Trimming pared 0 bases from V and 2 bases from J, leaving 13 bases between. This CDR3 region has 16 residues. Germline CDR1 and CDR2: SNHLY and FYNNEI. The CDR3 nucleotides are TGTGCCAGCAGTGAAGCGGAGGCCAGATACAACACTGAAGCTTTCTTT. Its protein is CASSEAEARYNTEAFF. Filled out from reference TRBV2 and TRBJ1-1, the complete variable domain reads EPEVTQTPSHQVTQMGQEVILRCVPISNHLYFYWYRQILGQKVEFLVSFYNNEISEKSEIFDDQFSVERPDGSNFTLKIRSTKLEDSAMYFCASSEAEARYNTEAFFGQGTRLTVV.

J is TRBJ2-7 and V is TRBV27; the match to TRBD2 covers 7 bases. The CDR3 loop spans 15 amino acids. The V gene end was trimmed by 6 bases and the J gene end by 7 bases; junction bases not matched to a gene: 15. Germline lookup yields CDR1 MNHEY and CDR2 SMNVEV (reference sequence). CDR3 nucleotides: TGTGCCAGCAGACCTAGCCGGGAGTGGGGAGGGGAGCAGTACTTC. This translates into CASRPSREWGGEQYF.

This chain joins TRBV5-1 and TRBJ2-5; 11 positions agree with TRBD1. J gave up 1 base and V 0 bases, and 5 bases lay outside the gene matches. This CDR3 is built from 17 residues. Germline V gene lookup returns CDR1 SGHRS and CDR2 YFSETQ. The CDR3 bases are TGCGCCAGCAGCTTGGTGGGACAGGGGGGGCGCCAAGAGACCCAGTACTTC. Amino acids: CASSLVGQGGRQETQYF.

The J gene is TRBJ2-3, the V gene TRBV2; tentatively, D is TRBD1 (6 bases). Germline lookup yields CDR1 SNHLY and CDR2 FYNNEI. Trimming removed 6 bases at V and 5 bases at J, with 24 bases between. The CDR3 extends over 17 amino acids. CDR3 sequence: CASSSDEGTSRLDTQYF. The DNA of the CDR3 is TGTGCCAGCAGCTCCGATGAGGGGACAAGTCGCTTAGATACGCAGTATTTT.

The J gene is TRBJ1-5, the V gene TRBV15; D may be TRBD1 (6 bases). Trimming took off 5 bases at V and 8 bases at J, with 22 bases between the two ends. CDR1 and CDR2 from the germline V gene are LNHNV and YYDKDF (reference sequence). This CDR3 contains 16 residues. CDR3 sequence: CATSARDGRQVEPQHF. CDR3 nucleotides: TGTGCCACCAGCGCCCGGGACGGACGACAGGTCGAGCCCCAGCATTTT.

CDR3 in amino acids: CAISPSFYEQFF. The CDR3 DNA reads as TGTGCCATCAGTCCCTCCTTTTATGAGCAGTTCTTC. This chain joins TRBV10-3 and TRBJ2-1; D call uncertain. Looked up from germline, CDR1 is ENHRY and CDR2 is SYGVKD. The V gene lost 5 bases and the J gene lost 8 bases, with 10 bases spanning the gap. The CDR3 runs to 12 residues.

CDR3 residues: CASSGEVPAGTDTQYF. The CDR3 DNA sequence: TGTGCCAGCAGTGGAGAGGTCCCAGCCGGCACAGATACGCAGTATTTT. The genes are TRBV2 and TRBJ2-3; no firm D call. Per the germline V gene, CDR1 is SNHLY and CDR2 is FYNNEI. The V gene lost 4 bases and the J gene lost 1 base, with 15 bases spanning the gap. The CDR3 spans 16 residues.

The chain couples TRBV20-1 to TRBJ2-5; 7 nucleotides align to TRBD1. J lost 1 base, V lost 3 bases, and 2 bases had no gene match. The CDR3 consists of 13 residues. Germline CDR1 DFQATT, CDR2 SNEGSKA (reference sequence). The chain's CDR3 is CSASRTGQETQYF. The CDR3, as DNA: TGCAGTGCTAGTCGGACAGGCCAAGAGACCCAGTACTTC.

This rearrangement joins TRBV5-1 to TRBJ1-6, with D possibly TRBD1 on 5 matching bases. V was clipped by 2 bases and J by 7 bases, with 10 bases between them. This CDR3 has 14 amino acids. Germline V gives CDR1 SGHRS, CDR2 YFSETQ. As DNA, the CDR3 is TGCGCCAGCAGCTTATCAGGGAACAATTCACCCCTCCACTTT. Protein product: CASSLSGNNSPLHF.

The chain links TRBV30 to TRBJ2-1, with 8 bases fitting TRBD1. This CDR3 region has 16 residues. The germline CDR1 and CDR2 sequences are GTSNPN and SVGIG (reference sequence). The V segment lost 2 bases and the J segment 6 bases; nucleotides outside the gene matches: 12. The CDR3 loop reads CAWSTPPGQGGNEQFF. The CDR3, as DNA: TGTGCCTGGAGTACCCCTCCCGGACAGGGAGGCAATGAGCAGTTCTTC.

The chain links TRBV9 to TRBJ1-2; a weak D match, TRBD1 (5 bases). Germline V gene data show CDR1 as SGDLS and CDR2 as YYNGEE. The CDR3 is 13 residues long. The V end lost 6 bases, the J end lost 5 bases, and 14 bases lay between the germline ends. The CDR3 DNA reads TGTGCCAGCACGGGCGGGGGTTCGTATGGCTACACCTTC. Translation: CASTGGGSYGYTF.

V gene TRBV5-1 combines with J gene TRBJ2-1; tentative D call: TRBD1 (5 bases). V lost 0 bases and J 6 bases, leaving 10 bases between the germline ends. CDR1 is SGHRS, CDR2 YFSETQ, per germline. The CDR3 is 14 amino acids. Here the CDR3 reads CASSLGGPLNEQFF. The CDR3 DNA reads as TGCGCCAGCAGCTTGGGGGGCCCACTCAATGAGCAGTTCTTC.

The V call is TRBV14, the J call TRBJ2-7, with 7 bases identical to TRBD2. CDR1 is SGHDN, CDR2 FVKESK, per germline. Trimming at V came to 1 base and at J to 7 bases, leaving 10 bases not matched to a gene. The CDR3 sequence is 15 residues long. CDR3 sequence (DNA): TGTGCCAGCAGCCAAGTGGGAGGGGTTGATCGGGAGCAGTACTTC. Translated, it gives CASSQVGGVDREQYF.

The J gene is TRBJ1-3, the V gene TRBV5-8, with D unclear. Germline CDR1 reads SGHTS; CDR2 reads YDEGEE. The CDR3 consists of 13 residues. V was clipped by 4 bases and J by 0 bases, with 5 bases between them. CDR3 in amino acids: CASSTPSGNTIYF. The CDR3 nucleotides are TGTGCCAGCAGCACTCCCTCTGGAAACACCATATATTTT.